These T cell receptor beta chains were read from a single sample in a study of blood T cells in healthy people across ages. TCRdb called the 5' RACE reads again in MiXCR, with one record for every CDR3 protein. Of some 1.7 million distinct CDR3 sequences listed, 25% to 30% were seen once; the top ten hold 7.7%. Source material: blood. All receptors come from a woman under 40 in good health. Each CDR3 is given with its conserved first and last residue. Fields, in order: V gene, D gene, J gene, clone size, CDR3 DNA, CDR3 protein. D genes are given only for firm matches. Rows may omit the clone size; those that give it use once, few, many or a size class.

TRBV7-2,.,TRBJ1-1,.,TGTGCCAGCAGCCCCGGACCTCTCTCGGGCACTGAAGCTTTCTTT,CASSPGPLSGTEAFF
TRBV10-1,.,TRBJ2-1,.,TGCGCCAGCAGTGCTCAGGGGGCCGGCGGGGGGGCCTTTGAGCAGTTCTTC,CASSAQGAGGGAFEQFF
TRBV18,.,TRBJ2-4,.,TGTGCCAGCTCACCCTCCGTGCAAAACATTAAGTACTTC,CASSPSVQNIKYF
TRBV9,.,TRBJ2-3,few,TGTGCCAGCAGCCACTGGGACACAGATACGCAGTATTTT,CASSHWDTDTQYF
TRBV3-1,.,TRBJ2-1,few,TGTGCCAGCAGCCAAGACCCGCTCAATGAGCAGTTCTTC,CASSQDPLNEQFF
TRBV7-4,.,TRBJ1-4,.,TGTGCCAGCAGCCTTCCTAGTGACCTATCAACTAATGAAAAACTGTTTTTT,CASSLPSDLSTNEKLFF
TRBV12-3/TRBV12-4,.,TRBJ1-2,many,TGTGCCAGCACGAGGGTTAACTATGGCTACACCTTC,CASTRVNYGYTF
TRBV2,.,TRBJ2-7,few,TGTGCCAGCAGACTAGTTGGTAACGAGCAGTACTTC,CASRLVGNEQYF
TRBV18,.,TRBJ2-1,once,TGTGCCAGCTCACCCAACCCTCCGGCTAGTCTACGGAATGAGCAGTTCTTC,CASSPNPPASLRNEQFF
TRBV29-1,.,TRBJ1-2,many,TGCAGCGTTGAAGATATTGGCTACACCTTC,CSVEDIGYTF
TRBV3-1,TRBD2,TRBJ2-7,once,TGTGCCGGCAGCCAGCGCGGGAGAGTCCACGAGCAGTACTTC,CAGSQRGRVHEQYF
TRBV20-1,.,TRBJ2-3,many,TGCAGTGCTACCGTCAGCGGAGTTAGCACAGATACGCAGTATTTT,CSATVSGVSTDTQYF
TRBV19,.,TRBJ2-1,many,TGTGCCAGTAGTTTCCGAGGAGGGAATGAGCAGTTCTTC,CASSFRGGNEQFF
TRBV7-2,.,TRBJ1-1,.,TGTGCCAGCAGCTTAGTGGGAGGGTTTACTGAAGCTTTCTTT,CASSLVGGFTEAFF
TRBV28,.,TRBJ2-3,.,TGTGCCACCGAGGGAACAAAACCCACAGATACGCAGTATTTT,CATEGTKPTDTQYF
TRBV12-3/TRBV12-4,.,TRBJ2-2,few,TGTGCCAGCAGTTTAGCGTCGGAGGCGATAAACACCGGGGAGCTGTTTTTT,CASSLASEAINTGELFF